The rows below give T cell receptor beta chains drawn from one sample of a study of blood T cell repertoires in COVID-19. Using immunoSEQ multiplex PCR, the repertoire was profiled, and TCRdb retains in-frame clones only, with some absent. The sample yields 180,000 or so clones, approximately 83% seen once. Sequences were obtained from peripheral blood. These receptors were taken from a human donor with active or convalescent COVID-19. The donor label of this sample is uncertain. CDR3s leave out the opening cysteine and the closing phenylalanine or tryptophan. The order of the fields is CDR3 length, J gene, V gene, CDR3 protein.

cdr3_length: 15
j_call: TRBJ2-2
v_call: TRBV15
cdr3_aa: ATSRLAGGSASGELF

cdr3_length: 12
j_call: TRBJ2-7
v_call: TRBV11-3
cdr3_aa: ASSLDLLSYEQY

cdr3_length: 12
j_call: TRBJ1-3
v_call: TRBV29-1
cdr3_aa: SGYRESSGNTIY

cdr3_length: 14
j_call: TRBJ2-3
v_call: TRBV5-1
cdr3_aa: ASSLAIAGTTDTQY

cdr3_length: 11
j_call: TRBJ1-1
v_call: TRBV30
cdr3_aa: AWSTGGRGEAF

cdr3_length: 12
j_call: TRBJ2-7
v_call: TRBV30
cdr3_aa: AWTAGTDAYEQY

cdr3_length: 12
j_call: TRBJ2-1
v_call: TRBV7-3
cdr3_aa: ASSKTGNNNEQF

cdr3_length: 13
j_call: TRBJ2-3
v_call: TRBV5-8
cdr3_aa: ASSYSGRNTDTQY

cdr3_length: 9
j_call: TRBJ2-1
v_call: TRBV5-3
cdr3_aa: ARSLGLEQF

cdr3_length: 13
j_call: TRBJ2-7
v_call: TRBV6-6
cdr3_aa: ASTPSGQGAYEQY

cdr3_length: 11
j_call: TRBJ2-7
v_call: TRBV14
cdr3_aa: ASSQNLSGEQY

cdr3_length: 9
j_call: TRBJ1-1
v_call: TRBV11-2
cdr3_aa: ASSLGQEAF

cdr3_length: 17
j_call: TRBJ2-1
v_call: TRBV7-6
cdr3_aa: ASTGERGDPNHGYNEQF

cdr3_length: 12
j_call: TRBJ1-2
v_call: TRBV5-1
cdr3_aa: ASSLEAGVGGYT

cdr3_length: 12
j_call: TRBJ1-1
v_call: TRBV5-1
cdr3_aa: ASSFGRVDPEAF

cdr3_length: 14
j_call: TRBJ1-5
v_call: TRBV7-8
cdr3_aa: ASSSRRDRINQPQH

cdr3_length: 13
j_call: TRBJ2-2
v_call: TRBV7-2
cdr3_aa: ASSLWSRFTGELF

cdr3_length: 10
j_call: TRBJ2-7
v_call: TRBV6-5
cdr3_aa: ASRSWSGEQY

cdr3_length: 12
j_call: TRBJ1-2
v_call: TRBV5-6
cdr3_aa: ASSLISGIYGYT

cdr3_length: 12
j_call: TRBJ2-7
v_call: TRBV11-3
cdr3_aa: ASSTGQGAYEQY

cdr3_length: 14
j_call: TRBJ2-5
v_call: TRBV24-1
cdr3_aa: ATSDPGLAGIRSQY

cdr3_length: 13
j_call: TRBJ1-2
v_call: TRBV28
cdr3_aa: ASSLSPRGGDRYT

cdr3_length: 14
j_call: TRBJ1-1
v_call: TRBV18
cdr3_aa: ASSPVDRGANTEAF

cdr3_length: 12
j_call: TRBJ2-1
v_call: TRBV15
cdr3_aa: ATSRPGGVNEQF

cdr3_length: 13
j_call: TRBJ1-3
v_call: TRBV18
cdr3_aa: ASSSAQVRGNTIY

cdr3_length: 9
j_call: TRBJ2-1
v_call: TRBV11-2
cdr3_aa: ASSLVGVSI

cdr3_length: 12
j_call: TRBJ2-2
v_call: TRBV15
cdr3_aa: ATSRDRGTGELF

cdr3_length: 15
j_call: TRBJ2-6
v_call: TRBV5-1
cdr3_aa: ASSLDPGEKGANVLT

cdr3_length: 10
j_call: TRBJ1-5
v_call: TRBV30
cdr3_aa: AWSTGGQPQH

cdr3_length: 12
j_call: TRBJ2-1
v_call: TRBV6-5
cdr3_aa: ASSLLGSDNEQF

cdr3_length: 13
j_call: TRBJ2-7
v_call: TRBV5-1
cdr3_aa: ASSLSSGSSYEQY

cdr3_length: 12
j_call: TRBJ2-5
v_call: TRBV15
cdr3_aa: ATRLAGGGETQY

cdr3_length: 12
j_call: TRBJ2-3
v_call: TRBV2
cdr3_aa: ASSGGRSTDTQY

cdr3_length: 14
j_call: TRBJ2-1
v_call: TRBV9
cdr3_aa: ASSVVGEISYNEQF

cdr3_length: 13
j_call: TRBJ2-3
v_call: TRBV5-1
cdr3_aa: ASSPDRGEEDTQY

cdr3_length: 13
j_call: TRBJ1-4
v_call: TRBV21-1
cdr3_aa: ASSLRTGRTEKLF

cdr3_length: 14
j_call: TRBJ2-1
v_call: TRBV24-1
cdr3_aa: ATSDMDRGTYNEQF

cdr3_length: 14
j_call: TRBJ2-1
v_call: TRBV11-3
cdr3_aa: ASSTRSSGWSREQF

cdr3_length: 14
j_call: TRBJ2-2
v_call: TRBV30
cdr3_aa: ACPGGGRLNTGELF